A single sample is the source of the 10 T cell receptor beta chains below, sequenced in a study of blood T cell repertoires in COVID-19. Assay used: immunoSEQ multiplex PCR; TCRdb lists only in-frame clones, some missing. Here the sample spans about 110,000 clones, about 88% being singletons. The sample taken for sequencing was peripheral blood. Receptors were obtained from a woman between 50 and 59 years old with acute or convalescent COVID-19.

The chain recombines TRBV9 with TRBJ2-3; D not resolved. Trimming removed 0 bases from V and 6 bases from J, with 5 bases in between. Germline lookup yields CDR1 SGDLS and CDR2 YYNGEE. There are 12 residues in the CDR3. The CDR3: CASSVDQDTQYF. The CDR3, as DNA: TGTGCCAGCAGCGTAGATCAGGATACGCAGTATTTT.

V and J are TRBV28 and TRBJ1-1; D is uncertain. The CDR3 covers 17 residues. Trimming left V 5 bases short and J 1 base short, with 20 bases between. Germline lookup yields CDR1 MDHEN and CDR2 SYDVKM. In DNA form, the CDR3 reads TGTGCCAGCAGTCCAGCAAGGCAGCGGCAGAAGAACACTGAAGCTTTCTTT. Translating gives CASSPARQRQKNTEAFF.

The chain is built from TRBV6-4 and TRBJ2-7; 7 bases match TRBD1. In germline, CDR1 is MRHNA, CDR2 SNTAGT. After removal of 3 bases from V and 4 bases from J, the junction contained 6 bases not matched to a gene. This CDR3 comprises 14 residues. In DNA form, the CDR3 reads TGTGCCAGCAGTGATAAGACAGGGAAATACGAGCAGTACTTC. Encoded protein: CASSDKTGKYEQYF.

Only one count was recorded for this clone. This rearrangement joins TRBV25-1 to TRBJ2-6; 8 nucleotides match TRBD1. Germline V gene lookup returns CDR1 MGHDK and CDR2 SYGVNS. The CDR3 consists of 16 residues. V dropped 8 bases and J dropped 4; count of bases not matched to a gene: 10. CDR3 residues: CASFGQGGAGANVLTF. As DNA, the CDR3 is TGTGCCAGCTTCGGACAGGGCGGGGCCGGGGCCAACGTCCTGACTTTC.

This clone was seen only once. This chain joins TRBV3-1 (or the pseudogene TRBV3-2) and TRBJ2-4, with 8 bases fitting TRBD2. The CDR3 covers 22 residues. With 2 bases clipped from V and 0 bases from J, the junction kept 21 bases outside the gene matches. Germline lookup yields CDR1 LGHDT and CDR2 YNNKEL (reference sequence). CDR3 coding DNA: TGTGCCAGCAGCCAAACAATGGGGAAGGGGACTAGTCATGCTCTAGCCAAAAACATTCAGTACTTC. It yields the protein CASSQTMGKGTSHALAKNIQYF.

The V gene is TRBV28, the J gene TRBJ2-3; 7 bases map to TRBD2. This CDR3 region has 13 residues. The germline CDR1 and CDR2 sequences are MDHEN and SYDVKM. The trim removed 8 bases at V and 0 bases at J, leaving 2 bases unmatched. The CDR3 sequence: CASQLASTDTQYF. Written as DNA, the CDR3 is TGTGCCAGCCAACTAGCGAGCACAGATACGCAGTATTTT.

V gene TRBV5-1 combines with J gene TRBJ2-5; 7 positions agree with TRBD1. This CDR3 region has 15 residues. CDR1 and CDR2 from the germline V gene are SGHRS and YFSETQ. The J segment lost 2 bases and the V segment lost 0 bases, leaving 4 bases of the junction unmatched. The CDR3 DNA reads TGCGCCAGCAGCTTGGACGGGGACAGACAAGAGACCCAGTACTTC. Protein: CASSLDGDRQETQYF.

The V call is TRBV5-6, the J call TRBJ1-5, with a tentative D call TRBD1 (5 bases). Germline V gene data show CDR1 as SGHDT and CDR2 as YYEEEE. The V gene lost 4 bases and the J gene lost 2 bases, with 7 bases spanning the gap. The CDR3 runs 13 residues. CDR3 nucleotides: TGTGCCAGCAGCCCGACAGGCAATCAGCCCCAGCATTTT. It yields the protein CASSPTGNQPQHF.

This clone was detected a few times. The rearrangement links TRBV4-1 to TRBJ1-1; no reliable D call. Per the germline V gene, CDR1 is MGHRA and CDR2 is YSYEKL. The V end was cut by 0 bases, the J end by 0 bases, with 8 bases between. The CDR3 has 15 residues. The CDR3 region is CASSQEWRMNTEAFF. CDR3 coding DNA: TGCGCCAGCAGCCAAGAATGGAGGATGAACACTGAAGCTTTCTTT.

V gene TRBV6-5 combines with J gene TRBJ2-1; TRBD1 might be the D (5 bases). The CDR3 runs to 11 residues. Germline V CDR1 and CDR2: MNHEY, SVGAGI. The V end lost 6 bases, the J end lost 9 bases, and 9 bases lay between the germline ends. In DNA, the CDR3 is TGTGCCAGCAGAAACAGGTTTGAGCAGTTCTTC. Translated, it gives CASRNRFEQFF.